The present T cell receptor (beta chain) was sequenced within a study of shared clonotypes between healthy human individuals (dated by TCRdb to about 2020). Describing the broader study: Three men and a couple of women, aged 18 to 49 years, made up the cohort. Per donor, three plates each were used for CD4 naive and CD4 memory, two for CD8 naive, and one for CD8 memory. The study deeply sequenced blood TCR repertoires of about 5 healthy adults to estimate repertoire size and the extent of clonotype sharing between individuals. Different laboratories and diverse techniques were used to prepare libraries and sequence TCR repertoires, to increase sequencing depth and limit assay-specific biases. Each donor's leukapheresis produced roughly between roughly 0.85 and 10 billion PBMCs. The study at large found these results: Pairwise subsampling led to the expectation that sequencing depth would affect the degree of clonotype sharing among donors. Rarefaction of sorted-subset datasets indicated incomplete sequencing despite the large sequencing depth. Higher generation probabilities were observed for clonotypes shared by all four sorted-subset donors than for non-shared clonotypes. Because the study included only a small number of donors, the genetic and exposure-history diversity represented was limited. Across four donors, approximately 5% of naive CD4, approximately 3.6% of naive CD8, approximately 2.5% of memory CD4, and approximately 0.4% of memory CD8 clonotypes were shared. Larger estimated clonotype richness was generally found for naive subsets than for memory subsets. Only blood was sampled, and tissue TCR repertoires likely differ from those in blood.

The germline V gene (reference sequence) provides CDR1 SEHNR and CDR2 FQNEAQ. V is clipped by 2 bases and J by 9 bases, and the sequence between their germline boundaries is 15 bases long. There are 14 amino acids in the CDR3, from cysteine to phenylalanine inclusive. Only CDR3 DNA remains: 42 bases, in frame from the first base. Healthy HIV-negative adults with no recently reported acute infections or vaccinations were included as donors. Every donor was a Caucasian adult living in Nashville, Tennessee, USA. CD4+ T cells were enriched through magnetic negative selection, after which naive cells were positively selected on CD45RA and the remaining negative fraction served as the memory subset. Blood was collected by leukapheresis, and PBMCs were isolated by Ficoll-Histopaque density gradient centrifugation and then cryopreserved in liquid nitrogen vapor phase. Analytical flow cytometry was used to check the purity and quantity of every magnetically sorted T cell population. Genomic DNA was isolated from each sorted fraction and quantified by UV absorbance on a Nanodrop 2000c.

Comments on this clone: There is no known antigen for this receptor. The input lacks base qualities; no much larger clone sits a single base away.

Using the deep immunoSEQ assay, TCR CDR3 regions were amplified from genomic DNA by multiplex PCR. Extracted genomic DNA from each cell subset was distributed evenly across all wells of several immunoSEQ 96-well plates, and each plate was treated as a replicate. For sorted subsets, about 220 ng of genomic DNA, equivalent to 25,000 to 30,000 T cell genomes, went into each replicate PCR. Purified libraries were measured with a Qubit 3.0 fluorometer, size-checked on a Bioanalyzer 2100, and measured again with the KAPA Library Quantification kit. Every immunoSEQ 96-well plate was sequenced on a separate single-read 150-cycle Illumina NextSeq 550 flow cell. The authors processed their data as follows. Because only junctional sequences without quality scores were contained in the immunoSEQ output, filtering matching that applied to full-length reads could not be performed. To assign V/J genes and CDR3, sequences were annotated using PyIR, a Python wrapper for IgBLAST v1.9, with IMGT germline references. Reads were removed for weak V/J assignments (E-value above 1e-6), missing CDR3, stop codons, out-of-frame junctions, or ambiguous translated residues. V3J clonotypes were defined as sequences sharing an identical inferred V gene, J gene, and CDR3 amino acid sequence. To compute the percentage overlap between repertoires, the number of shared unique clonotypes was divided by the size of the smaller repertoire. Richness of each repertoire was evaluated using RTK rarefaction, the Chao1 estimator, and Recon v2.1 estimates of unobserved clonotypes. For all TCRbeta clonotypes obtained by the gDNA method from several donors, generation probabilities were computed with OLGA. TCRdb stores this immuneACCESS table with in-frame sequences only. Part of the clones is absent; in the studies checked, under half of the shortfall reflects unresolved V genes, and no reason is known for the rest. Clone size and V and J calls were adopted from that table, with D and trimming inferred from the DNA. This sample gives roughly 2 million clones in total; more than 90% of them show up just once. Around 0.13% of the sample rests with the top ten.

The sample was naive CD4+ T cells sorted from blood. The cell subset or site label for this specimen denotes: CD45RA+ positively selected. The TCR sequence derives from a man aged 18 to 29 in good health. The rearrangement combines TRBV7-9 with TRBJ2-3; the D region may be TRBD1 or TRBD2, each matching 5 bases equally. The CDR3: CASSLTRAEGTQYF. The nucleotides read TGTGCCAGCAGCTTAACACGAGCCGAGGGGACGCAGTATTTT.